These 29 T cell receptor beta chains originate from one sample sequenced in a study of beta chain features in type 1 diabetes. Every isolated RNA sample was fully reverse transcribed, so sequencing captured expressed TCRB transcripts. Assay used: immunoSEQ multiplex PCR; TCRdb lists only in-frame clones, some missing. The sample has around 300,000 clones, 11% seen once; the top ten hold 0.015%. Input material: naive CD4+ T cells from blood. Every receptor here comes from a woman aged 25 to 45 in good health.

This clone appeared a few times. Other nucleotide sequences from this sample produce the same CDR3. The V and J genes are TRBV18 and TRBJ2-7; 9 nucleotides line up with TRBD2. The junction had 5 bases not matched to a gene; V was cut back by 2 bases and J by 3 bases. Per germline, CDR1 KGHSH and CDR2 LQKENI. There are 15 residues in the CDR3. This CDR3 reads CASSPGLAGSYEQYF. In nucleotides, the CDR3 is TGTGCCAGCTCACCAGGGCTAGCGGGAAGCTACGAGCAGTACTTC.

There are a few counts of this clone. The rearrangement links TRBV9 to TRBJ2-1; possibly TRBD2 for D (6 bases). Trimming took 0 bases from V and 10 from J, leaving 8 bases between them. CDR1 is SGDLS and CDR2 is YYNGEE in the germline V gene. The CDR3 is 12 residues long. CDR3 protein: CASSVDRGEQFF. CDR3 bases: TGTGCCAGCAGCGTAGATCGGGGGGAGCAGTTCTTC.

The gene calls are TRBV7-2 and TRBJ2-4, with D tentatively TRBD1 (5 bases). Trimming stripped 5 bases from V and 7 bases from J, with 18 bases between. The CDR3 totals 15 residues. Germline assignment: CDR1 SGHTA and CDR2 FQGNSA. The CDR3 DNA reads TGTGCCAGCAGCCAAGACTGGGGCATGGGGAACATTCAGTACTTC. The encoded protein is CASSQDWGMGNIQYF.

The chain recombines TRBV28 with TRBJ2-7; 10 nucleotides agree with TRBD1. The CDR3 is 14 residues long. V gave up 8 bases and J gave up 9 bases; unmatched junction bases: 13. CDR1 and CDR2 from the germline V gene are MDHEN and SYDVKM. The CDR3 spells CASGPGTGESRQYF. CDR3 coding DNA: TGTGCCAGCGGACCCGGGACAGGGGAGTCAAGGCAGTACTTC.

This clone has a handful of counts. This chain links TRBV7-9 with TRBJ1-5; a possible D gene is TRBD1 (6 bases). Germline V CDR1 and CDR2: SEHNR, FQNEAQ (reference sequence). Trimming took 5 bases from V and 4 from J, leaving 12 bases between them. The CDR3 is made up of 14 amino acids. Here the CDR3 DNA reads TGTGCCAGCAGCCAAGGGGGTCGGAATCAGCCCCAGCATTTT. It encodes CASSQGGRNQPQHF. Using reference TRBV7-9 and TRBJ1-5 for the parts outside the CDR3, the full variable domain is DTGVSQNPRHKITKRGQNVTFRCDPISEHNRLYWYRQTLGQGPEFLTYFQNEAQLEKSRLLSDRFSAERPKGSFSTLEIQRTEQGDSAMYLCASSQGGRNQPQHFGDGTRLSIL.

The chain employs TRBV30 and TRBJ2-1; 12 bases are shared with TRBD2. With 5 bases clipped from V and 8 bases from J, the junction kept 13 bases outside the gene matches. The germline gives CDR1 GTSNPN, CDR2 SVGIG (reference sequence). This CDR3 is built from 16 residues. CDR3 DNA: TGTGCCTGGTCCGCAGGGCTAGCGGGAGGGCCAGATGAGCAGTTCTTC. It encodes CAWSAGLAGGPDEQFF.

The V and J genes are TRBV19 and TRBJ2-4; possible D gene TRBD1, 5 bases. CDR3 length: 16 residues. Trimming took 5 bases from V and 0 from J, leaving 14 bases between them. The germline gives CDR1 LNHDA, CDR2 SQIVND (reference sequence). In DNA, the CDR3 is TGTGCCAGTAGTGAAGGGGCTGCTGGAGCCAAAAACATTCAGTACTTC. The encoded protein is CASSEGAAGAKNIQYF.

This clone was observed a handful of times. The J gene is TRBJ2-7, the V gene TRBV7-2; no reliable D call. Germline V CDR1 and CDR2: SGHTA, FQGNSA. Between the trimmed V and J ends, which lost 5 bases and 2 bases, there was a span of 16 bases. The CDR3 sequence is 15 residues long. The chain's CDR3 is CASSTPTGSAYEQYF. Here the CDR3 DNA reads TGTGCCAGCAGCACACCGACGGGTTCAGCCTACGAGCAGTACTTC.

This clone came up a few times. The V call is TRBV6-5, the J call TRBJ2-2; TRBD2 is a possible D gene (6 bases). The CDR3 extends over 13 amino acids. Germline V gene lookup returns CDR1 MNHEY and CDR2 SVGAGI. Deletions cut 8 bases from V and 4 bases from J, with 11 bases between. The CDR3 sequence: CASRLGRTGELFF. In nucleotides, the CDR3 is TGTGCCAGCCGACTAGGGCGCACCGGGGAGCTGTTTTTT.

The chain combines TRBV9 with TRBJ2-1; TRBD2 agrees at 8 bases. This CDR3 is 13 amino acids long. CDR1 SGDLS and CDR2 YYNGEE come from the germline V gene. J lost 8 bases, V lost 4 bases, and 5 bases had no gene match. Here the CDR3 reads CASSRTSRDEQFF. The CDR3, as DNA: TGTGCCAGCAGCCGGACTAGCAGGGATGAGCAGTTCTTC.

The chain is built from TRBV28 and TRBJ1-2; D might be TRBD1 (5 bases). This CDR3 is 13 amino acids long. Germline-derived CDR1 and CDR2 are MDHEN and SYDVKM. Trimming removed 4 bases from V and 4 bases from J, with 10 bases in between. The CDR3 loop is CASSSAGGYGYTF. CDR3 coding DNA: TGTGCCAGCAGTTCCGCGGGGGGCTATGGCTACACCTTC.

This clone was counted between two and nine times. CDR3 amino acids: CSGQTEPFEKLFF. The DNA of the CDR3 is TGCAGCGGCCAGACAGAACCCTTTGAAAAACTGTTTTTT. V usage is TRBV29-1 and J usage is TRBJ1-4, with D perhaps TRBD1 (5 bases). Germline V CDR1 and CDR2: SQVTM, ANQGSEA. V dropped 7 bases and J dropped 7 bases, with 16 bases sitting between them. The CDR3 is 13 amino acids.

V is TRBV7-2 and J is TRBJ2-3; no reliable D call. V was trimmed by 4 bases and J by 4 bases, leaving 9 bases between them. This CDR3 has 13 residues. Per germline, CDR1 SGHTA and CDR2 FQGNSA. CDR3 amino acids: CASSSTSADTQYF. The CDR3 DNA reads TGTGCCAGCAGCTCGACATCCGCAGATACGCAGTATTTT.

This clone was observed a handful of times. The CDR3 reads CASSWEGGYEQYF. The DNA of the CDR3 is TGTGCCAGCAGCTGGGAGGGGGGCTACGAGCAGTACTTC. V usage is TRBV28 and J usage is TRBJ2-7, with D possibly TRBD2 on 7 matching bases. Looked up from germline, CDR1 is MDHEN and CDR2 is SYDVKM. V dropped 6 bases and J dropped 3 bases, with 12 bases sitting between them. This CDR3 comprises 13 residues.

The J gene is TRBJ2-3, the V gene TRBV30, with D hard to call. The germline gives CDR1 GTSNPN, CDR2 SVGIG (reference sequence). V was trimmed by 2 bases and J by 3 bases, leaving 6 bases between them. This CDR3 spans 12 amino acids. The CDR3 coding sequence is TGTGCCTGGAGTTTCGGGACAGATACGCAGTATTTT. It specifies CAWSFGTDTQYF.

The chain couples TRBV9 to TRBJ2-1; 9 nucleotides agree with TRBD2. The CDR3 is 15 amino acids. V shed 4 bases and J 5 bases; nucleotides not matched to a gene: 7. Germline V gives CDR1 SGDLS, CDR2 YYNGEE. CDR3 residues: CASSPRLAVDNEQFF. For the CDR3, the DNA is TGTGCCAGCAGCCCAAGACTAGCGGTCGACAATGAGCAGTTCTTC.

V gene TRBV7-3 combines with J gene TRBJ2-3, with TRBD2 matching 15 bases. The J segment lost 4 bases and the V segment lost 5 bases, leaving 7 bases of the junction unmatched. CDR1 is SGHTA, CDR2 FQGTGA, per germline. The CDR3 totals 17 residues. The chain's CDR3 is CASSPWTSGRDADTQYF. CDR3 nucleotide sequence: TGTGCCAGCAGCCCCTGGACTAGCGGGAGGGACGCAGATACGCAGTATTTT. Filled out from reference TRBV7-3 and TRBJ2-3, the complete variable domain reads GAGVSQTPSNKVTEKGKYVELRCDPISGHTALYWYRQSLGQGPEFLIYFQGTGAADDSGLPNDRFFAVRPEGSVSTLKIQRTERGDSAVYLCASSPWTSGRDADTQYFGPGTRLTVL.

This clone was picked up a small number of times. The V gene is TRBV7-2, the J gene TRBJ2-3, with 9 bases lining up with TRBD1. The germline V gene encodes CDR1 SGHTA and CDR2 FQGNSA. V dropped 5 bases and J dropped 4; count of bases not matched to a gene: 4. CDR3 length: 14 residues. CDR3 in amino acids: CASSAGQGADTQYF. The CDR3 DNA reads TGTGCCAGCAGCGCGGGACAGGGTGCAGATACGCAGTATTTT. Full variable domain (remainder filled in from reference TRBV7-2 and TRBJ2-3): GAGVSQSPSNKVTEKGKDVELRCDPISGHTALYWYRQSLGQGLEFLIYFQGNSAPDKSGLPSDRFSAERTGGSVSTLTIQRTQQEDSAVYLCASSAGQGADTQYFGPGTRLTVL.

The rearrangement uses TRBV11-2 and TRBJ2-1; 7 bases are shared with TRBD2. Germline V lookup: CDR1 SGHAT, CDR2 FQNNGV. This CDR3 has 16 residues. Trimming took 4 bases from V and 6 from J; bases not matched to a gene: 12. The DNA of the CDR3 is TGTGCCAGCAGCTGGGAAGCGCGGGGGTCATCCAATGAGCAGTTCTTC. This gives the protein CASSWEARGSSNEQFF.

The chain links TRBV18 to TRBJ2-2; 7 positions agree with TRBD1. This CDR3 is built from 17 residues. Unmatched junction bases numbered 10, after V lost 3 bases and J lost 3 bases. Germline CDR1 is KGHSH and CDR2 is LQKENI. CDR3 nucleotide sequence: TGTGCCAGCTCACCTCAAATGACAGGGTCGGACACCGGGGAGCTGTTTTTT. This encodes CASSPQMTGSDTGELFF.

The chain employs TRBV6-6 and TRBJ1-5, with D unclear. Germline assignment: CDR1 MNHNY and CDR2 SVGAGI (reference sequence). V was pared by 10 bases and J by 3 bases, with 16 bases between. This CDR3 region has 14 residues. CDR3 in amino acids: CATFPSPSNQPQHF. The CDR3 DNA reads TGTGCCACCTTCCCCTCTCCGTCCAATCAGCCCCAGCATTTT.

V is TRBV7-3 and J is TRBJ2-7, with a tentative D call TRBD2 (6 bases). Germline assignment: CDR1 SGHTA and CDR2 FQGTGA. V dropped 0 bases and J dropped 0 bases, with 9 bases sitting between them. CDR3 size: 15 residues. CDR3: CASSLTGGSSYEQYF. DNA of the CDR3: TGTGCCAGCAGCTTAACGGGAGGTAGCTCCTACGAGCAGTACTTC.

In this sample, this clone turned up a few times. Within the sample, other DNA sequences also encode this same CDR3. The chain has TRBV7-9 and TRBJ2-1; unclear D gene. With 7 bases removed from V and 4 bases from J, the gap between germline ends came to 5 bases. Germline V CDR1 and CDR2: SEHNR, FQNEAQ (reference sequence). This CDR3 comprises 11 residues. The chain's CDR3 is CASTRYNEQFF. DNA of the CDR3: TGTGCCAGCACCCGGTACAATGAGCAGTTCTTC.

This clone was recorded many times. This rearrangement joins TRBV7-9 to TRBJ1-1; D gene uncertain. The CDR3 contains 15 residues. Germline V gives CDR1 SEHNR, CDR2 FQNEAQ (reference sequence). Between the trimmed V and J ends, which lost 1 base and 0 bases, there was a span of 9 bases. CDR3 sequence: CASSLEWAMNTEAFF. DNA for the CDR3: TGTGCCAGCAGCTTAGAGTGGGCTATGAACACTGAAGCTTTCTTT. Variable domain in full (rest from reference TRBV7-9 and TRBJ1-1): DTGVSQNPRHKITKRGQNVTFRCDPISEHNRLYWYRQTLGQGPEFLTYFQNEAQLEKSRLLSDRFSAERPKGSFSTLEIQRTEQGDSAMYLCASSLEWAMNTEAFFGQGTRLTVV.

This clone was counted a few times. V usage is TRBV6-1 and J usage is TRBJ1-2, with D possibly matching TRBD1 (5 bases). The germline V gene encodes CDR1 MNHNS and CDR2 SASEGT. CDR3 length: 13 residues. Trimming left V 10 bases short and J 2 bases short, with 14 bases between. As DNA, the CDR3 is TGTGCCAACGGACAAGGACGAAACTATGGCTACACCTTC. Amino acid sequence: CANGQGRNYGYTF.

This CDR3 reads CASSRGLAGGGDTQYF. The CDR3 DNA reads TGTGCCAGCAGTCGGGGACTAGCGGGAGGAGGCGATACGCAGTATTTT. This chain uses TRBV5-6 with TRBJ2-3; 15 nucleotides align to TRBD2. The CDR3 is 16 residues long. With V trimmed by 5 bases and J by 6 bases, 7 bases remained unmatched. Germline-derived CDR1 and CDR2 are SGHDT and YYEEEE. The complete variable domain, with remaining parts taken from reference TRBV5-6 and TRBJ2-3, reads DAGVTQSPTHLIKTRGQQVTLRCSPKSGHDTVSWYQQALGQGPQFIFQYYEEEERQRGNFPDRFSGHQFPNYSSELNVNALLLGDSALYLCASSRGLAGGGDTQYFGPGTRLTVL.

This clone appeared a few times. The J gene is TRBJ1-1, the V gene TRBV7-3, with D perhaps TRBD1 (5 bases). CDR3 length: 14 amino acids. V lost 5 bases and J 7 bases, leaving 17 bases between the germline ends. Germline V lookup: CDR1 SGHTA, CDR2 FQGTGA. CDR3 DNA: TGTGCCAGCAGCCCGATGGGTGGGGGGAGTGAAGCTTTCTTT. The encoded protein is CASSPMGGGSEAFF.

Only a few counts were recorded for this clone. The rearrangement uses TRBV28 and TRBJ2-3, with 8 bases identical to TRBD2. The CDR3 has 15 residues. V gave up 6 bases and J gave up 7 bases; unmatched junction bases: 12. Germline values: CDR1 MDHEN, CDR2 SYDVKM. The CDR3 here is CASRPQAGARNTQYF. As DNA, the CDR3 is TGTGCCAGCAGACCCCAAGCGGGAGCCAGAAATACGCAGTATTTT.

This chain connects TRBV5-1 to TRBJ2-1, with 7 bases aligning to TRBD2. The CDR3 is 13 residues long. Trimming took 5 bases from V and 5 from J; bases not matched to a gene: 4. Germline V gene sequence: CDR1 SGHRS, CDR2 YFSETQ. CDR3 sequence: CASSPTSDNEQFF. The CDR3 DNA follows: TGCGCCAGCAGTCCTACTAGCGACAATGAGCAGTTCTTC.